This TCR beta chain originates from a study of T cells after yellow fever vaccination. The study, taken as a whole, reports: Most primary-vaccination clones reappeared after the booster (more than 95% CD4, 88% CD8).

Production of TCR cDNA was by 5'RACE template switching, which also added a universal primer site and UMIs. In TCRdb, the 5' RACE reads were re-called with MiXCR into one record per CDR3 protein. The sample includes some 220,000 distinct CDR3 sequences, roughly 3.3% seen only once; the top ten take roughly 3.2%. This clonotype has only a few counts. Its antigen remains unidentified. Germline values: CDR1 DFQATT, CDR2 SNEGSKA (reference sequence). The CDR3 is 14 residues long. Trimming removed 5 bases from V and 5 bases from J, with 16 bases in between. This sequence was found in a man aged 18 to 30 who received the YFV17D yellow fever vaccine. The material sequenced was CD4+ T cells sorted from PBMCs, taken 10 days after the yellow fever booster vaccination. The chain is built from TRBV20-1 and TRBJ2-1; either TRBD1 or TRBD2 may fit D (5 bases each). The CDR3 DNA follows: TGCAGTGCTGGGGACCAAAGGAGAGACAATGAGCAGTTCTTC. This gives the protein CSAGDQRRDNEQFF.